This entry lists 21 T cell receptor beta chains sequenced from one sample in a study of T cells in Graves' hyperthyroidism and ophthalmopathy. Amplification yielded TCR beta CDR3 regions, with RNA transcripts as the source. Primed by the HTBI set, a first-round RT-PCR was run on the TCR CDR3. TCRdb itself ran the multiplex PCR reads through MiXCR, one entry per CDR3 protein. The sample has approximately 600,000 distinct CDR3 sequences; around 20% are singletons. The sequenced sample was blood. The receptors stem from a young man with Graves' ophthalmopathy.

Of note for this clonotype: One junction end disagrees with the germline gene, perhaps due to a read error. V and J are TRBV7-2 and TRBJ2-1; D is perhaps TRBD2 (6 bases). The V gene's germline CDR1 is SGHTA and CDR2 FQGNSA. The CDR3 covers 15 residues. The CDR3 DNA sequence: TGTGCCGGCAGCAAGGGTGGTAGCGGCTACAATGAGCAGTTCTTC. This sequence encodes CAGSKGGSGYNEQFF.

This clonotype was found a few times. V gene TRBV20-1 combines with J gene TRBJ1-6; D is unclear. The CDR3 sequence is 12 residues long. The germline V gene encodes CDR1 DFQATT and CDR2 SNEGSKA (reference sequence). V was pared by 3 bases and J by 10 bases, with 10 bases between. The CDR3 loop reads CSASPKGSPLHF. The CDR3 DNA follows: TGCAGTGCTAGCCCCAAGGGCTCACCCCTCCACTTT.

This chain connects TRBV20-1 to TRBJ2-3; D call uncertain. CDR1 DFQATT and CDR2 SNEGSKA come from the germline V gene (reference sequence). The V end lost 4 bases, the J end lost 1 base, and 15 bases lay between the germline ends. CDR3 size: 15 residues. The CDR3 nucleotides read TGCAGTGCTACCGACTGGGGATACGGCACAGATACGCAGTATTTT. This translates into CSATDWGYGTDTQYF.

This clonotype has a handful of counts. The V call is TRBV5-1, the J call TRBJ2-7, with D hard to call. The CDR3 sequence is 14 residues long. V was cut by 5 bases and J by 2 bases, with 14 bases left in between. CDR1 is SGHRS, CDR2 YFSETQ, per germline. CDR3: CASRAVGQAYEQYF. CDR3 nucleotide sequence: TGCGCCAGCAGAGCCGTGGGCCAGGCCTACGAGCAGTACTTC.

This clonotype was detected many times. The CDR3 spells CASSRTSGPNTGELFF. DNA of the CDR3: TGTGCCAGCAGCCGGACTAGCGGGCCGAACACCGGGGAGCTGTTTTTT. The J gene is TRBJ2-2, the V gene TRBV3-1, with TRBD2 matching 11 bases. The CDR3 covers 16 residues. The germline V gene has CDR1 LGHDT and CDR2 YNNKEL (reference sequence). Trimming took 4 bases from V and 0 from J; bases not matched to a gene: 1.

The table lists this clonotype with many counts. For the CDR3, the DNA is TGTGCCAGCAGCTTAACGGTCGCGGTTTACAATGAGCAGTTCTTC. Protein sequence: CASSLTVAVYNEQFF. This chain links TRBV7-3 with TRBJ2-1; D ambiguous. Germline-derived CDR1 and CDR2 are SGHTA and FQGTGA. The CDR3 length is 15 residues. The ends were cut back, 0 bases at V and 4 bases at J, with 10 bases in the middle.

The chain employs TRBV5-6 and TRBJ2-7; D unresolved. The CDR3 totals 12 residues. Trimming removed 0 bases at V and 6 bases at J, with 7 bases between. CDR1 and CDR2 from the germline V gene are SGHDT and YYEEEE. CDR3 DNA sequence: TGTGCCAGCAGCTTGGCTAATTTCGAGCAGTACTTC. Residues: CASSLANFEQYF.

This clonotype was counted ten times or more. The V and J genes are TRBV29-1 and TRBJ1-1, with D unresolved. The CDR3 is 15 residues long. The germline V gene encodes CDR1 SQVTM and CDR2 ANQGSEA. Trimming took 6 bases from V and 2 from J, leaving 19 bases between them. The CDR3 region is CSVPTGTAGNTEAFF. The CDR3, as DNA: TGCAGCGTGCCCACGGGAACAGCTGGAAACACTGAAGCTTTCTTT.

This clonotype was counted only a few times. The chain recombines TRBV6-6 with TRBJ2-7; the D is unclear. Germline CDR1 reads MNHNY; CDR2 reads SVGAGI (reference sequence). Trimming left V 0 bases short and J 3 bases short, with 9 bases between. The CDR3 spans 14 residues. CDR3 in amino acids: CASSYSNHDYEQYF. The CDR3, as DNA: TGTGCCAGCAGTTACTCAAACCACGACTACGAGCAGTACTTC.

For the CDR3, the DNA is TGTGCCAGCAGTCTCTCTCTGACAGGGGCCTCCTACAATGAGCAGTTCTTC. The encoded protein is CASSLSLTGASYNEQFF. The genes are TRBV12-3 or TRBV12-4 and TRBJ2-1; the match to TRBD1 covers 8 bases. The CDR3 is 17 residues long. The J segment lost 0 bases and the V segment lost 5 bases, leaving 9 bases of the junction unmatched.

This clonotype occurred a few times. The gene calls are TRBV29-1 and TRBJ2-7; TRBD2 agrees at 11 bases. V lost 6 bases, J lost 5 bases, and 9 bases stayed unmatched. The length of the CDR3 is 14 residues. Germline assignment: CDR1 SQVTM and CDR2 ANQGSEA. In DNA, the CDR3 is TGCAGCGTCCGAAGTAGCGGGAGGGTCCACGAGCAGTACTTC. Protein: CSVRSSGRVHEQYF.

This clonotype was seen more than once but under ten times. V gene TRBV4-1 combines with J gene TRBJ2-1; D tentatively fits TRBD1 or TRBD2 (7 bases each). The V gene's germline CDR1 is MGHRA and CDR2 YSYEKL. The CDR3 runs to 15 residues. V lost 1 base and J 8 bases, leaving 15 bases between the germline ends. CDR3 nucleotide sequence: TGCGCCAGCAGCCAAGTTGTGGGAGGGGGCGATGAGCAGTTCTTC. Protein product: CASSQVVGGGDEQFF.

The table lists this clonotype with many counts. CDR3 in DNA: TGTGCCAGCAGAACCTCCGCCGGGACAGCTAACTATGGCTACACCTTC. Translated, it gives CASRTSAGTANYGYTF. This chain joins TRBV28 and TRBJ1-2, with 7 bases fitting TRBD1. The ends lost 6 bases at V and 0 bases at J; junction bases unmatched: 10. Germline V gene data show CDR1 as MDHEN and CDR2 as SYDVKM. The CDR3 is 16 amino acids.

This clonotype was counted many times. V and J are TRBV7-2 and TRBJ1-6; D remains ambiguous. Germline CDR1 and CDR2: SGHTA and FQGNSA. The germline V and J ends were trimmed by 4 bases and 7 bases, with 14 bases remaining between them. This CDR3 region has 15 residues. In DNA, the CDR3 is TGTGCCAGCAGCTCCCCGGAAGCGCGAAATTCACCCCTCCACTTT. The encoded protein is CASSSPEARNSPLHF.

The chain carries TRBV27 and TRBJ2-1; TRBD1 or TRBD2 may be the D gene (6 bases each). CDR1 MNHEY and CDR2 SMNVEV come from the germline V gene (reference sequence). Trimming took off 3 bases at V and 2 bases at J, with 11 bases between the two ends. The CDR3 consists of 15 residues. The CDR3 region is CASSLNRGPYNEQFF. CDR3 nucleotide sequence: TGTGCCAGCAGTTTGAACCGGGGGCCCTACAATGAGCAGTTCTTC.

This clonotype was observed at least ten times. The V and J genes are TRBV7-2 and TRBJ2-1, with D uncertain. Deletions cut 2 bases from V and 4 bases from J, with 3 bases between. CDR3 length: 12 residues. Germline V CDR1 and CDR2: SGHTA, FQGNSA. The CDR3 reads CASSLRYNEQFF. CDR3 bases: TGTGCCAGCAGCTTACGGTACAATGAGCAGTTCTTC.

There are many counts of this clonotype. The V call is TRBV11-1, the J call TRBJ2-1, with TRBD2 identical over 11 bases. V dropped 1 base and J dropped 5; count of bases not matched to a gene: 7. This CDR3 has 17 amino acids. Germline loops: CDR1 SGHAT, CDR2 FQDESV (reference sequence). The CDR3 DNA follows: TGTGCCAGCAGCTTAGACCCAACTAGCGGGAGAAACAATGAGCAGTTCTTC. Amino acids: CASSLDPTSGRNNEQFF.

The sample holds a few counts of this clonotype. Compared with germline, one end of the junction differs, possibly owing to a read error. The chain recombines TRBV6-2 or TRBV6-3 with TRBJ1-2; D ambiguous. Germline CDR1 and CDR2: MNHEY and SVGEGT. The CDR3 consists of 12 residues. The CDR3 reads CASSEIEYGYTF. Here the CDR3 DNA reads TGTGCCAGCAGCGAGATCGAATATGGCTATACCTTC.

This clonotype was detected only a few times. V usage is TRBV4-1 and J usage is TRBJ2-7, with 10 bases that match TRBD1. V gave up 8 bases and J gave up 7 bases; unmatched junction bases: 8. CDR3 length: 13 residues. Germline V CDR1 and CDR2: MGHRA, YSYEKL. Here the CDR3 reads CASGRQGAEEQYF. The CDR3 DNA is TGCGCCAGCGGTCGACAGGGGGCGGAGGAGCAGTACTTC.

This clonotype was counted between two and nine times. V is TRBV28 and J is TRBJ2-5, with D possibly matching TRBD1 (6 bases). CDR3 size: 13 residues. The germline V gene encodes CDR1 MDHEN and CDR2 SYDVKM. The V and J ends lost 6 bases and 4 bases respectively, with 12 bases between them. The CDR3 sequence is CASRGTYPETQYF. The CDR3 nucleotides read TGTGCCAGCAGGGGGACATACCCAGAGACCCAGTACTTC. The full variable domain, its missing parts supplied by reference TRBV28 and TRBJ2-5, is DVKVTQSSRYLVKRTGEKVFLECVQDMDHENMFWYRQDPGLGLRLIYFSYDVKMKEKGDIPEGYSVSREKKERFSLILESASTNQTSMYLCASRGTYPETQYFGPGTRLLVL.

On this clonotype itself: A much larger clone differs from this one at a single base, so this may be a read error. The V and J genes are TRBV7-6 and TRBJ2-5; tentative D call: TRBD1 (6 bases). Germline loops: CDR1 SGHVS, CDR2 FNYEAQ. CDR3 size: 16 residues. The V end lost 7 bases, the J end lost 4 bases, and 22 bases lay between the germline ends. The CDR3 protein is CASTLRTEGLGETQYF. The CDR3 DNA is TGTGCCAGCACCCTCCGGACAGAGGGGTTAGGAGAGACCCAGTACTTC.